This is a list of T cell receptor beta chains from one sample in a study of early T cells in non-severe SARS-CoV-2 infection. TCRdb called the 5' RACE reads again in MiXCR, with one record for every CDR3 protein. The profile shows some 48,000 distinct CDR3 sequences, approximately 8.1% of them singletons. The sequencing input was whole blood. The receptors come from an adult who was a healthcare worker with PCR-confirmed SARS-CoV-2 infection or an uninfected control (not recorded which). Each CDR3 is given with its conserved first and last residue. The D gene is left open where the match is weak. Clone sizes are given selectively: once, few, many, or a class where the clone is expanded.

>TRBJ2-1|TRBD2|few|TRBV18
CASSPGSGGGPLLSSYNEQFF
TGTGCCAGCTCACCAGGGAGTGGCGGGGGGCCCCTTTTGAGCTCCTACAATGAGCAGTTCTTC
>TRBJ1-2|TRBD1|few|TRBV29-1
CSVEDWDSHRRGYTF
TGCAGCGTTGAAGATTGGGACAGTCATCGGAGGGGCTACACCTTC
>TRBJ2-1|TRBD2|NA|TRBV30
CAWNSGTSGRNSYNEQFF
TGTGCCTGGAATTCCGGGACTAGCGGGAGAAACTCCTACAATGAGCAGTTCTTC
>TRBJ2-7|NA|few|TRBV4-3
CASSQDDGYEQYF
TGCGCCAGCAGCCAAGACGATGGGTACGAGCAGTACTTC
>TRBJ1-5|NA|many|TRBV12-3/TRBV12-4
CASSLDVVTSNQPQHF
TGTGCCAGCAGCCTTGACGTAGTTACGAGCAATCAGCCCCAGCATTTT
>TRBJ2-3|TRBD2|few|TRBV11-2
CASSPTSEGLHTQYF
TGTGCCAGCAGTCCGACTAGCGAGGGGCTTCATACGCAGTATTTT
>TRBJ2-3|NA|NA|TRBV20-1
CSASLAQGADTQYF
TGCAGTGCTAGTTTGGCTCAGGGAGCAGATACGCAGTATTTT
>TRBJ1-2|NA|many|TRBV12-3/TRBV12-4
CASSSTVYGYTF
TGTGCCAGCAGTAGTACAGTCTATGGCTACACCTTC
>TRBJ1-1|NA|many|TRBV6-1
CASSDYLNTEAFF
TGTGCCAGCAGTGATTATCTGAACACTGAAGCTTTCTTT
>TRBJ1-5|TRBD1|many|TRBV12-3/TRBV12-4
CASSLGGTGSYNQPQHF
TGTGCCAGCAGTTTGGGGGGGACAGGGAGCTACAATCAGCCCCAGCATTTT
>TRBJ2-3|TRBD2|NA|TRBV7-2
CASSLSSASGGDTQYF
TGTGCCAGCAGCTTAAGTTCGGCTAGCGGGGGGGATACGCAGTATTTT
>TRBJ1-2|NA|many|TRBV12-3/TRBV12-4
CASSLLSYGYTF
TGTGCCAGCAGTTTACTATCCTATGGCTACACCTTC
>TRBJ1-5|NA|few|TRBV11-2
CASSLAAGINQPQHF
TGTGCCAGCAGCTTAGCAGCAGGGATTAATCAGCCCCAGCATTTT
>TRBJ2-3|TRBD1|few|TRBV29-1
CSVGGATFTDTQYF
TGCAGCGTAGGGGGCGCCACCTTCACAGATACGCAGTATTTT
>TRBJ1-4|TRBD1|NA|TRBV5-4
CASSLRTGAGEKLFF
TGTGCCAGCAGCCTCCGCACAGGGGCTGGTGAAAAACTGTTTTTT
>TRBJ2-2|TRBD1|NA|TRBV28
CASSHRGDTGELFF
TGTGCCAGCAGTCACAGGGGTGACACCGGGGAGCTGTTTTTT
>TRBJ1-5|NA|NA|TRBV12-3/TRBV12-4
CASSLGDQNQPQHF
TGTGCCAGCAGTTTAGGGGACCAAAATCAGCCCCAGCATTTT
>TRBJ1-2|NA|few|TRBV12-3/TRBV12-4
CASSFGQINYGYTF
TGTGCCAGCAGTTTCGGACAGATTAACTATGGCTACACCTTC
>TRBJ2-1|TRBD2|many|TRBV6-5
CASRGGMVNEQFF
TGTGCCTCCCGGGGGGGAATGGTCAATGAGCAGTTCTTC
>TRBJ1-6|NA|many|TRBV6-1
CASSESRAASSYNSPLHF
TGTGCCAGCAGTGAAAGCAGGGCGGCCAGCTCCTATAATTCACCCCTCCACTTT
>TRBJ1-5|NA|many|TRBV5-8
CASSFLRPQQPQHF
TGTGCCAGCAGCTTTCTTCGGCCCCAACAGCCCCAGCATTTT
>TRBJ1-5|NA|NA|TRBV7-2
CASRSGGNQPQHF
TGTGCCAGCAGATCAGGGGGCAATCAGCCCCAGCATTTT
>TRBJ1-1|NA|many|TRBV6-5
CASSLGRGEAFF
TGTGCCAGCAGTCTAGGGAGGGGAGAAGCTTTCTTT
>TRBJ2-3|NA|many|TRBV10-3
CAISGPRVTSTDTQYF
TGTGCCATCAGTGGGCCCCGGGTAACCAGCACAGATACGCAGTATTTT
>TRBJ1-6|TRBD1|many|TRBV28
CASSSGQGADSPLHF
TGTGCCAGCAGTTCCGGACAGGGGGCTGATTCACCCCTCCACTTT
>TRBJ2-1|NA|few|TRBV30
CAWSGDYNEQFF
TGTGCCTGGAGTGGAGACTACAATGAGCAGTTCTTC
>TRBJ1-2|TRBD1|many|TRBV24-1
CATRGTGRENGYTF
TGTGCCACCAGAGGGACAGGGAGAGAGAATGGCTACACCTTC
>TRBJ2-7|NA|many|TRBV12-3/TRBV12-4
CASSFYPRQRGFYEQYF
TGTGCCAGCAGTTTTTATCCCCGACAGAGGGGTTTTTACGAGCAGTACTTC
>TRBJ2-1|TRBD2|NA|TRBV30
CAWSEGTSGGNEQFF
TGTGCCTGGAGTGAAGGGACTAGCGGGGGGAATGAGCAGTTCTTC
>TRBJ2-3|TRBD2|many|TRBV2
CASSDLAVPQDTQYF
TGTGCCAGCAGTGATCTAGCGGTGCCCCAGGATACGCAGTATTTT
>TRBJ2-3|NA|many|TRBV10-3
CAISESTGPGTDTQYF
TGTGCCATCAGTGAGTCCACAGGGCCTGGCACAGATACGCAGTATTTT
>TRBJ1-5|NA|many|TRBV6-9
CASTGYSNQPQHF
TGTGCCAGCACAGGGTATAGCAATCAGCCCCAGCATTTT
>TRBJ2-3|TRBD2|NA|TRBV13
CASSTGSGGLDTQYF
TGTGCCAGCAGCACCGGAAGCGGGGGGTTAGATACGCAGTATTTT
>TRBJ1-3|NA|NA|TRBV12-3/TRBV12-4
CASSSYTAMGNTIYF
TGTGCCAGCAGTTCGTACACCGCTATGGGAAACACCATATATTTT
>TRBJ2-7|TRBD1|many|TRBV30
CALDRVNYEQYF
TGTGCCCTCGACAGGGTAAACTACGAGCAGTACTTC
>TRBJ2-1|NA|many|TRBV6-4
CASSSSATYNEQFF
TGTGCCAGCAGTTCGTCAGCAACGTACAATGAGCAGTTCTTC
>TRBJ2-1|TRBD2|many|TRBV10-3
CAIGSGGRNEQFF
TGTGCCATCGGAAGCGGGGGGCGCAATGAGCAGTTCTTC
>TRBJ1-3|NA|many|TRBV6-9
CASSYMRGYSGNTIYF
TGTGCCAGCAGTTATATGCGGGGCTACTCTGGAAACACCATATATTTT